These T cell receptor beta chains were read from a single sample in a study of radiotherapy plus CTLA-4 blockade in lung cancer. Data came from immunoSEQ multiplex PCR; TCRdb stores just in-frame clones and leaves some out. Of approximately 77,000 clones listed, about 80% are singletons. The sample consisted of peripheral blood, taken from a patient treated with radiotherapy plus ipilimumab. These receptors were taken from a human donor with non-small cell lung cancer who had stable disease on radiotherapy plus ipilimumab. Both conserved end residues are part of each CDR3. D genes are given only for firm matches. Size values are once, few and many counts, or a class for expanded clones, and some rows have none.

d_gene	abundance	v_gene	j_gene	CDR3aa	CDR3nt
TRBD2	few	TRBV6-6	TRBJ2-7	CASSRQTSGSTAEQYF	TGTGCCAGCAGCCGACAGACTAGCGGGAGTACGGCCGAGCAGTACTTC
.	.	TRBV4-1	TRBJ1-6	CASSPDRNSPLHF	TGCGCCAGCAGCCCCGACAGAAATTCACCCCTCCACTTT
.	.	TRBV7-6	TRBJ1-6	CATGSQGSSYNSPLHF	TGTGCCACCGGCTCACAGGGAAGCTCCTATAATTCACCCCTCCACTTT
TRBD1	.	TRBV27	TRBJ2-7	CASSLSMGTADYEQYF	TGTGCCAGCAGTTTATCTATGGGGACAGCTGACTACGAGCAGTACTTC
.	.	TRBV11-2	TRBJ2-5	CASSPEGRQQTQYF	TGTGCCAGCAGCCCCGAGGGAAGACAACAGACCCAGTACTTC
.	once	TRBV11-2	TRBJ1-3	CASTGTSGNTIYF	TGTGCCAGCACCGGGACGTCCGGAAACACCATATATTTT
.	.	TRBV5-8	TRBJ2-7	CASSLRSGSTYEQYF	TGTGCCAGCAGCTTGAGGTCAGGTAGCACCTACGAGCAGTACTTC
TRBD1	.	TRBV7-9	TRBJ2-7	CASNLEQGAITYEQYF	TGTGCCAGCAACCTCGAACAGGGGGCCATAACCTACGAGCAGTACTTC
.	.	TRBV18	TRBJ2-5	CASSPPWPSQETQYF	TGTGCCAGCTCACCACCGTGGCCTAGCCAAGAGACCCAGTACTTC
.	.	TRBV2	TRBJ2-1	CASRRRGASYNEQFF	TGTGCCAGCAGGAGGCGTGGGGCCTCCTACAATGAGCAGTTCTTC
.	.	TRBV5-1	TRBJ2-3	CASSLGRVTDTQYF	TGCGCCAGCAGCTTAGGCAGGGTGACAGATACGCAGTATTTT
.	.	TRBV6-5	TRBJ1-6	CASSYSINSPLHF	TGTGCCAGCAGTTACTCGATTAATTCACCCCTCCACTTT
TRBD2	.	TRBV19	TRBJ2-7	CASSPGTIAGSSYEQYF	TGTGCCAGTAGTCCCGGAACCATAGCGGGCAGCTCCTACGAGCAGTACTTC
.	few	TRBV28	TRBJ1-5	CASSPRGHRGNQPQHF	TGTGCCAGCAGTCCCCGGGGACACCGAGGCAATCAGCCCCAGCATTTT
TRBD1	.	TRBV9	TRBJ2-3	CASSADRGRTDTQYF	TGTGCCAGCAGCGCTGACAGGGGGCGTACAGATACGCAGTATTTT
.	.	TRBV5-4	TRBJ2-3	CASSPTRADTQYF	TGTGCCAGCAGCCCCACTAGAGCAGATACGCAGTATTTT
.	few	TRBV10-1	TRBJ1-6	CASSEAGYNSPLHF	TGCGCCAGCAGTGAGGCAGGATATAATTCACCCCTCCACTTT
.	.	TRBV7-3	TRBJ1-1	CASSPLGEMNTEAFF	TGTGCCAGCAGCCCCTTAGGGGAAATGAACACTGAAGCTTTCTTT
TRBD1	.	TRBV18	TRBJ1-6	CASSPDRVNSPLHF	TGTGCCAGCTCACCCGACAGGGTTAATTCACCCCTCCACTTT
.	few	TRBV4-2	TRBJ2-3	CASSQVNSLTDTQYF	TGTGCCAGCAGCCAAGTAAACTCTCTCACAGATACGCAGTATTTT
.	.	TRBV5-1	TRBJ1-1	CASSLDSLNTEAFF	TGCGCCAGCAGCTTGGACAGCCTGAACACTGAAGCTTTCTTT
.	.	TRBV30	TRBJ1-5	CAWRGRGSNQPQHF	TGTGCCTGGAGGGGGCGCGGGAGCAATCAGCCCCAGCATTTT
.	.	TRBV6-1	TRBJ2-3	CASSENGLSPTQYF	TGTGCCAGCAGTGAAAACGGACTCTCCCCTACGCAGTATTTT